This entry lists 8 T cell receptor beta chains sequenced from one sample in a study of blood T cell repertoires in COVID-19. Repertoires were generated with immunoSEQ multiplex PCR, while TCRdb's copy carries only in-frame clones and drops some. This table has fewer than 200,000 clones, about 86% appearing once. The sequenced sample was PBMCs or T cells enriched from blood (not recorded which). These receptors all stem from a woman in her 50s in a cohort exposed to, infected with or recovered from COVID-19 (not recorded which).

The chain couples TRBV27 to TRBJ2-2; 7 bases line up with TRBD1. This CDR3 has 16 amino acids. V lost 7 bases to trimming and J lost 1 base; unmatched junction nucleotides: 9. From germline, CDR1 is MNHEY and CDR2 SMNVEV (reference sequence). The CDR3 sequence is CASTFLGGQNTGELFF. CDR3 nucleotide sequence: TGTGCCAGCACCTTTCTAGGGGGCCAGAACACCGGGGAGCTGTTTTTT.

The CDR3 protein is CSVVDRNYGYTF. The CDR3 nucleotides are TGCAGCGTTGTAGACAGGAACTATGGCTACACCTTC. The rearrangement links TRBV29-1 to TRBJ1-2, with D perhaps TRBD1 (6 bases). This CDR3 is built from 12 residues. Germline CDR1 SQVTM, CDR2 ANQGSEA. V was pared by 4 bases and J by 2 bases, with 8 bases between. The variable domain in full, with the rest retrieved from reference TRBV29-1 and TRBJ1-2, is SAVISQKPSRDICQRGTSLTIQCQVDSQVTMMFWYRQQPGQSLTLIATANQGSEATYESGFVIDKFPISRPNLTFSTLTVSNMSPEDSSIYLCSVVDRNYGYTFGSGTRLTVV.

The chain has TRBV2 and TRBJ2-7, with 11 bases aligning to TRBD1. The CDR3 contains 13 residues. Germline V CDR1 and CDR2: SNHLY, FYNNEI. V trimming: 7 bases; J trimming: 6 bases; junction bases outside the gene matches: 5. This chain's CDR3 is CASKGQGEGEQYF. As DNA, the CDR3 is TGTGCCAGCAAGGGACAGGGGGAGGGCGAGCAGTACTTC.

J is TRBJ1-1 and V is TRBV3-1 (or the pseudogene TRBV3-2), with 7 bases aligning to TRBD1. J was trimmed by 5 bases and V by 4 bases; bases with no gene match: 16. The CDR3 length is 17 residues. Germline CDR1 reads LGHDT; CDR2 reads YNNKEL (reference sequence). CDR3 DNA sequence: TGTGCCAGCAGCCCTCAGGGGGGAAGCAGCCCTTCAACTGAAGCTTTCTTT. Translated: CASSPQGGSSPSTEAFF.

The sample holds a few counts of this clone. This chain joins TRBV15 and TRBJ2-7, with D possibly TRBD1 on 6 matching bases. CDR3 length: 13 amino acids. Per the germline V gene, CDR1 is LNHNV and CDR2 is YYDKDF (reference sequence). The germline V and J ends were trimmed by 3 bases and 2 bases, with 8 bases remaining between them. Written as DNA, the CDR3 is TGTGCCACCAGCAGGGACAGTACCTACGAGCAGTACTTC. It codes for CATSRDSTYEQYF.

This clone came up many times. The chain carries TRBV29-1 and TRBJ1-1; D is possibly TRBD1 (6 bases). V lost 3 bases to trimming and J lost 1 base, with 9 bases between them. This CDR3 region has 13 residues. Germline V gene data show CDR1 as SQVTM and CDR2 as ANQGSEA. The CDR3, as DNA: TGCAGCGTTGACGGACAGCCGAACACTGAAGCTTTCTTT. This translates into CSVDGQPNTEAFF.

This chain connects TRBV18 to TRBJ2-7; 9 nucleotides match TRBD1. Per germline, CDR1 KGHSH and CDR2 LQKENI. The V segment lost 5 bases and the J segment 3 bases; nucleotides outside the gene matches: 8. CDR3 size: 15 residues. The CDR3 loop is CASSEDRGLNYEQYF. The CDR3 bases are TGTGCCAGCTCAGAGGACAGGGGTCTCAACTACGAGCAGTACTTC.

The V gene is TRBV6-2 or TRBV6-3, the J gene TRBJ2-7; 7 positions agree with TRBD2. This CDR3 is built from 16 residues. V dropped 5 bases and J dropped 2; count of bases not matched to a gene: 12. CDR1 and CDR2 from the germline V gene are MNHEY and SVGEGT. CDR3 in DNA: TGTGCCAGCAGTCTCCATCTAGCGGCCACAACCTACGAGCAGTACTTC. It yields the protein CASSLHLAATTYEQYF.